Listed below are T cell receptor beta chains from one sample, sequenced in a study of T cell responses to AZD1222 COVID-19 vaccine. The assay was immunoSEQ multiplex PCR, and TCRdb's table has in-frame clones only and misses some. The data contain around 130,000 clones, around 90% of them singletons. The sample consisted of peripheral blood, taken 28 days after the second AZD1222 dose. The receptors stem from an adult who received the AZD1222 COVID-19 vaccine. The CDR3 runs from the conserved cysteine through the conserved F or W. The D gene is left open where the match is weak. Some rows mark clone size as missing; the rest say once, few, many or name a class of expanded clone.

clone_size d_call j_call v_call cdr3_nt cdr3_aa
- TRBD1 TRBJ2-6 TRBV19 TGTGCCACGGGACAGTACTCTGGGGCCAACGTCCTGACTTTC CATGQYSGANVLTF
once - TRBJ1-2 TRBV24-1 TGTGCCACCAGTGAGGGCTTTGGCTACACCTTC CATSEGFGYTF
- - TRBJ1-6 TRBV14 TGTGCCAGCAGCCAACCTTATTCACCCCTCCACTTT CASSQPYSPLHF
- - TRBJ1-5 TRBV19 TGTGCCAGTACCCCGAATGACGGAGATCAGCCCCAGCATTTT CASTPNDGDQPQHF
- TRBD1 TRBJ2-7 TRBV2 TGTGCCAGCAGCTTGATAACAGGGGCCCTCTCCTACGAGCAGTACTTC CASSLITGALSYEQYF
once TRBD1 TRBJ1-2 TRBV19 TGTGCCAGTACCCGATCGACAGGGCAGGCGGGCTATGGCTACACCTTC CASTRSTGQAGYGYTF
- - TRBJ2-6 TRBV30 TGTGCCTGGAGTTTAGGGACTGCCAACGTCCTGACTTTC CAWSLGTANVLTF
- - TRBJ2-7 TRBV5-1 TGCGCCAGCAGCTTTTACGGTACGTCCGAGCAGTACTTC CASSFYGTSEQYF
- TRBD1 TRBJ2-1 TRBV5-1 TGCGCCAGCAGCCGACAGGGCGATGAGCAGTTCTTC CASSRQGDEQFF
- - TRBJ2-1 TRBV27 TGTGCCAGCAGCCGGTGGGATGAGCAGTTCTTC CASSRWDEQFF
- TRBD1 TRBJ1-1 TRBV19 TGTGCCAGTAGTATCCTGGGGACAGGCTACACTGAAGCTTTCTTT CASSILGTGYTEAFF
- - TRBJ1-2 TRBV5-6 TGTGCCAGCAGCTTGTTCGGCGGAGTTACATATGGCTACACCTTC CASSLFGGVTYGYTF
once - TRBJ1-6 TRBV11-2 TGTGCCAGCAGCTTAACGGGGGGCCCACCCCTCCACTTT CASSLTGGPPLHF
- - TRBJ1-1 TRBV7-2 TGTGCCAGCAGTCTGACAGACATGAACACTGAAGCTTTCTTT CASSLTDMNTEAFF
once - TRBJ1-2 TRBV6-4 TGTGCCAGCAGTGATAACCGAGACCAAGACGGAGGCTATGGCTACACCTTC CASSDNRDQDGGYGYTF
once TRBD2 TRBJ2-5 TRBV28 TGTGCCAGCGTAACTAGCGGATCACAAGAGACCCAGTACTTC CASVTSGSQETQYF
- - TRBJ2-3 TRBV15 TGTGCCACCAGCAGAGACCGGGCCGCAGATACGCAGTATTTT CATSRDRAADTQYF
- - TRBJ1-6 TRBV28 TGTGCCAGCGGACCCGGGACACTCTCCTATATGACCCTCCACTTT CASGPGTLSYMTLHF
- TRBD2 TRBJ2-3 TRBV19 TGTGCCAGTGCGGGTGTTTCAAGGACTAGCGGGATGGATACGCAGTATTTT CASAGVSRTSGMDTQYF
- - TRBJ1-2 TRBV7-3 TGTGCCAGCAGCATCCTAGGGGGTGGAGAGAGTGGCTACACCTTC CASSILGGGESGYTF
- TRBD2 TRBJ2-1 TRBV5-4 TGTGCCAGCACCGCGGGACTAGCTTACAATGAGCAGTTCTTC CASTAGLAYNEQFF
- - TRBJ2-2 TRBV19 TGTGCCAGTAGGCCAAGAGTTAGGGCGAACACCGGGGAGCTGTTTTTT CASRPRVRANTGELFF
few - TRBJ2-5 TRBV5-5 TGTGCCAGCAGCTTGGCCGGCGAGTCCGTAGGGTACTTC CASSLAGESVGYF
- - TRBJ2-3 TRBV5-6 TGTGCCAGCATCCGAGGGGGGCGGTTCACAGATACGCAGTATTTT CASIRGGRFTDTQYF
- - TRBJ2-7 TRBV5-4 TGTGCCAGCAGCTTAAAACCCGGTTCCTCCTACGAGCAGTACTTC CASSLKPGSSYEQYF
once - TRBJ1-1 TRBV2 TGTGCCGGAAAAGCAGCCTGGGAAGCTTTCTTT CAGKAAWEAFF
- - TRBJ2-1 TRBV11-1 TGTGCCAGCAGCTTAGGCGGTAGCTCCTACAATGAGCAGTTCTTC CASSLGGSSYNEQFF
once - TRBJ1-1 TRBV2 TGTGCCAGCAGAACCCGCCAACAGGGGAACACTGAAGCTTTCTTT CASRTRQQGNTEAFF
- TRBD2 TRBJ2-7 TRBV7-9 TGTGCCAGCAGCTTATGGGTCAGCGGGAGCCTCCCCGAGCAGTACTTC CASSLWVSGSLPEQYF
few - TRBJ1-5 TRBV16 TGTGCCAGCAGCCAATCGGGGCAGGGTTATCAGCCCCAGCATTTT CASSQSGQGYQPQHF
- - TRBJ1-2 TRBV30 TGTGCCTGGAGTGAGGGGTTTAGGTATGGCTACACCTTC CAWSEGFRYGYTF
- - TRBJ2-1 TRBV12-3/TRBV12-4 TGTGCCAGCAGTTTCGTCAATGAGCAGTTCTTC CASSFVNEQFF
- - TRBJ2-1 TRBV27 TGTGCCAGCAGCCCCAGGGGCACCCTACCCTCCTACAATGAGCAGTTCTTC CASSPRGTLPSYNEQFF
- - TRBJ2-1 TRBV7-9 TGTGCCAGCAGCCGGGGTGAGCAGTTCTTC CASSRGEQFF
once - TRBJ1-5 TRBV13 TGTGCCAGCAGTAAACAGGGCCCGGGGTTCAGGCAGCCCCAGCATTTT CASSKQGPGFRQPQHF
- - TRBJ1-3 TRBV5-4 TGTGCCAGCAGCTTTGGAAACACCATATATTTT CASSFGNTIYF